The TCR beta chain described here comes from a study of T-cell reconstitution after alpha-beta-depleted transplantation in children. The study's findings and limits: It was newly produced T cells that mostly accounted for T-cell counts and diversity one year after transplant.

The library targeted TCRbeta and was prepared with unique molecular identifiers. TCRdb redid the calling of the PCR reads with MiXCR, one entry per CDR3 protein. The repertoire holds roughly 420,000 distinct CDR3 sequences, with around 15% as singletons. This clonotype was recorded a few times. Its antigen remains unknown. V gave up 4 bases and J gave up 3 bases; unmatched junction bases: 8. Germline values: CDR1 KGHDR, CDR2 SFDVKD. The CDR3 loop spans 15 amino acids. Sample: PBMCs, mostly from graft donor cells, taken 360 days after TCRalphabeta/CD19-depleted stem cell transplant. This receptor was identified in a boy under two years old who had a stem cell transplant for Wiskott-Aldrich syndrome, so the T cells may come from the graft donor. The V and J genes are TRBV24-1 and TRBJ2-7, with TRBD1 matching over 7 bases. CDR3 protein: CATSDPRQGYYEQYF. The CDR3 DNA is TGTGCCACCAGTGACCCTAGACAGGGCTACTACGAGCAGTACTTC.